This T cell receptor (beta chain) was recovered during a study of CD8 T cells in ankylosing spondylitis. Findings and limits, study-wide: Disease-linked clones displayed a CD8+ phenotype and appeared relatively rarely in peripheral blood. One TCR beta motif, made up of under ten highly homologous variants, appeared characteristic of ankylosing spondylitis blood.

The TCR beta libraries were generated through quantitative 5'-RACE incorporating molecular barcodes. In TCRdb, the 5' RACE reads were re-called with MiXCR into one record per CDR3 protein. Here the sample spans nearly 350,000 distinct CDR3 sequences, around 15% being singletons. Regarding this clonotype: Its matching antigen is unknown.

The CDR3 is 14 residues long. The V and J ends lost 7 bases and 0 bases respectively, with 10 bases between them. CDR1 is SGHRS, CDR2 YFSETQ, per germline. The gene calls are TRBV5-1 and TRBJ2-2, with unresolved D. The TCR originated in a male donor with ankylosing spondylitis or in good health (not recorded which). Material for sequencing was blood, either unsorted or a sorted T cell fraction (not recorded which). The CDR3 sequence: CASRIGSNTGELFF. The CDR3 bases are TGCGCCAGCCGAATTGGTTCGAACACCGGGGAGCTGTTTTTT.